This T cell receptor (beta chain) was profiled in a study of identical twins (dated by TCRdb to about 2016). In terms of the full investigation: To test whether fetal clonotypes persist, the study used deep sequencing on TCR alpha and beta repertoires from monozygotic twins, unrelated adults of various ages, and cord blood. To rule out contamination, replicate twin experiments were performed at different times with different library preparation protocols. The study at large found these results: Invariant T cells such as MAIT and iNKT could partly confound zero-insertion analyses, though diverse VJ usage argued against this for most clonotypes. Abundant cord blood beta clonotypes had fewer insertions, young adult naive repertoires showed a similar but weaker trend, and memory repertoires showed no such trend. Because the same donors could not be followed over many years, the conclusions relied on cross-sectional statistical analysis. Out-of-frame TCR alpha sequences shared between twins showed an excess of low generation-probability sequences compared with coincidental sharing between unrelated individuals. The excess sharing between twins in beta out-of-frame sequences was weaker because fewer shared sequences reduced the signal-to-noise ratio. Out-of-frame TCR alpha sharing in monozygotic twins was systematically underestimated by recombination models, whereas sharing between unrelated individuals was in agreement with the recombination models.

V loses 6 bases at its end and J loses 7 bases; junction bases beyond the gene matches: 5. Looking up the germline V gene yields CDR1 LGHNA and CDR2 YSLEER. The CDR3 numbers 13 residues from cysteine through phenylalanine. Of all the DNA, just the CDR3 is kept, 39 bases in frame from base 1. Only healthy Caucasian donors were included. The twin cohort comprised three pairs of female monozygotic twins, all aged roughly 18 to 30 years. Peripheral blood mononuclear cells were the source from which RNA for the TCR libraries was isolated. Preparation of the library involved 5' RACE. The sample was run on an Illumina HiSeq 2000. A universal primer binding site was added through template switching, and the final cDNA carried a unique molecular identifier so that TCR cDNA molecules could be counted accurately. First-strand cDNA for TCR alpha and beta chains was synthesized from specific primers in the conserved constant-segment region. To control for contamination, every cDNA library carried two barcodes: a SMART-Mk sample barcode plus Illumina barcodes. TruSeq adapter sequences, together with Illumina sample barcodes, were added in two successive PCR steps. Sequencing of the TCR alpha and beta cDNA libraries was done on the Illumina HiSeq platform using custom primers. In the paper's pipeline: MiGEC processed the raw reads to extract unique molecular identifiers, while MiXCR was used to determine the CDR3 positions. Recombination models were inferred per individual with the repgenHMM and IGoR tools using an EM algorithm. Shared clonotype analysis was performed with the tcR package in R, normalizing sharing by the product of cloneset sizes. To study raw recombination free of thymic and clonal selection effects, out-of-frame nonproductive sequences were analyzed. TCRdb cleaned the public reads at Q25 with fastp, built clones with MiXCR and kept in-frame beta chains. Each record represents a unique CDR3 protein, reported with the most common genes and DNA among its rows. These V and J calls are TCRdb output, not the study's own analysis. In this sample the table shows some 560,000 distinct CDR3 sequences, 9% to 10% of which occur a single time. More than 2.5% of the sample comes from the top ten.

Note on this clonotype: The target of this receptor is not known. Base qualities are missing; no much larger clone stands one base away.

The same data also went into a second study, on yellow fever vaccine responses in identical twins. That second publication adds: The authors reported that the T cell response to vaccination in identical twins appeared partly convergent and partly personalized. The study precisely tracked vaccine-responding T cell clones in identical twins.

This chain joins TRBV4-3 to TRBJ2-2, and 7 junction bases match TRBD1. The sequence was obtained from a woman in her late teens or twenties in good health. Sequences were obtained from PBMCs. The CDR3 corresponds to CASRSDRLGELFF. The sequenced DNA is TGCGCCAGCAGGTCGGACAGGCTCGGGGAGCTGTTTTTT.